This T cell receptor beta chain was profiled in a study of cytomegalovirus exposure and HLA in healthy donors. Concerning this clone itself: Its antigen is not known.

Broader study findings: A later analysis reportedly found that, within productive TCRs, an Asian-associated ancestry cluster had fewer N-insertions than the mean observed across the roughly 690 donors. In a later analysis, specific HLA alleles were associated with 15,000 to 20,000 TCR beta sequences at a 0.05 false discovery rate.

The length of the CDR3 is 16 residues. Unmatched junction bases numbered 8, after V lost 4 bases and J lost 7 bases. The germline CDR1 and CDR2 sequences are LNHDA and SQIVND (reference sequence). Primers for the PCR totalled 60 Vbeta and 13 Jbeta. Clones were read by immunoSEQ multiplex PCR, and TCRdb kept only the in-frame ones, dropping some. The sample includes roughly 80,000 clones, roughly 63% seen only once; the top ten take over 5.5%. This TCR was recovered from a man aged 25 to 40 in good health and CMV-seropositive. The V gene is TRBV19, the J gene TRBJ2-1, with 12 positions matching TRBD2. The source material was PBMCs. CDR3: CASSTPGLAGRNEQFF. CDR3 DNA sequence: TGTGCCAGTAGTACCCCGGGACTAGCGGGCAGAAATGAGCAGTTCTTC.